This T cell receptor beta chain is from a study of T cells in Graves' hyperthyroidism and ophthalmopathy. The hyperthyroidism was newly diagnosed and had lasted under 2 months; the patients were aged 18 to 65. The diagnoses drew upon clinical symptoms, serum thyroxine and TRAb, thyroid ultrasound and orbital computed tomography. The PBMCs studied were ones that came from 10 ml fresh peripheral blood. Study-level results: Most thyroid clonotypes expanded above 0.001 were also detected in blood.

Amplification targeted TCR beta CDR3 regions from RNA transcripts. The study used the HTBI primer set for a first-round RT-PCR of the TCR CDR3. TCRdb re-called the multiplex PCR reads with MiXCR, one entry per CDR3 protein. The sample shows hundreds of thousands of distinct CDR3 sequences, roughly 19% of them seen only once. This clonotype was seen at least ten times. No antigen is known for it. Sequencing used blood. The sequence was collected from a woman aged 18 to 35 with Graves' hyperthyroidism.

The CDR3 region has the DNA TGCGCCAGCAGCTTACAGGGCATGGTCGGCGAGCAGTACTTC. It codes for CASSLQGMVGEQYF. The chain is built from TRBV5-1 and TRBJ2-7, with D possibly matching TRBD1 (6 bases). V dropped 2 bases and J dropped 6 bases, with 15 bases sitting between them. This CDR3 is 14 amino acids long. Germline-derived CDR1 and CDR2 are SGHRS and YFSETQ. The full variable domain, with the rest looked up from reference TRBV5-1 and TRBJ2-7, is KAGVTQTPRYLIKTRGQQVTLSCSPISGHRSVSWYQQTPGQGLQFLFEYFSETQRNKGNFPGRFSGRQFSNSRSEMNVSTLELGDSALYLCASSLQGMVGEQYFGPGTRLTVT.